The 27 T cell receptor beta chains listed next were all sequenced from one sample in a study of T cells in localized non-small cell lung cancer. Data came from immunoSEQ multiplex PCR; TCRdb stores just in-frame clones and leaves some out. The table includes about 26,000 clones, approximately 78% detected once. The material was peripheral blood, obtained before any cancer treatment. The receptors were gathered from a woman aged 35 to 69 with stage I lung adenocarcinoma.

The chain employs TRBV2 and TRBJ2-1, with TRBD2 matching 11 bases. The CDR3 is made up of 16 amino acids. V lost 3 bases and J lost 8; bases outside the gene matches: 9. The V gene's germline CDR1 is SNHLY and CDR2 FYNNEI. The CDR3 DNA reads as TGTGCCAGCAGTGAGGGTAGCGGGGGGGCCGTCGATGAGCAGTTCTTC. This sequence encodes CASSEGSGGAVDEQFF.

V and J are TRBV6-5 and TRBJ1-2; 9 bases align to TRBD1. J lost 7 bases, V lost 1 base, and 4 bases had no gene match. CDR3 size: 14 residues. CDR1 is MNHEY, CDR2 SVGAGI, per germline. CDR3 DNA: TGTGCCAGCAGTTACTTTGGACAGGGGAGTGGCTACACCTTC. Translated: CASSYFGQGSGYTF.

V and J are TRBV15 and TRBJ2-3; D is unclear. The germline V gene has CDR1 LNHNV and CDR2 YYDKDF (reference sequence). Trimming removed 0 bases at V and 4 bases at J, with 8 bases between. The CDR3 has 14 amino acids. The chain's CDR3 is CATSRETSPDTQYF. CDR3 DNA sequence: TGTGCCACCAGCAGAGAGACAAGTCCAGATACGCAGTATTTT.

The chain employs TRBV6-5 and TRBJ1-1; D is undetermined. Germline CDR1 MNHEY, CDR2 SVGAGI. V was clipped by 0 bases and J by 6 bases, with 5 bases between them. The length of the CDR3 is 12 residues. CDR3 DNA sequence: TGTGCCAGCAGTTACTCTGGGGCTGAAGCTTTCTTT. Translated, it gives CASSYSGAEAFF.

The chain couples TRBV11-3 to TRBJ2-1; D remains ambiguous. Trimming stripped 5 bases from V and 5 bases from J, with 10 bases between. This CDR3 has 13 amino acids. Germline V gene lookup returns CDR1 SGHNT and CDR2 YENEEA. This CDR3 reads CASSVGSHNEQFF. The CDR3 DNA reads as TGTGCCAGCAGCGTCGGGTCCCACAATGAGCAGTTCTTC.

The chain couples TRBV6-1 to TRBJ2-3; 9 bases are a match to TRBD1. V dropped 4 bases and J dropped 5; count of bases not matched to a gene: 7. The CDR3 length is 15 residues. The germline V gene has CDR1 MNHNS and CDR2 SASEGT. The CDR3 DNA is TGTGCCAGCAGTGTCTTGGGACAGGGAAGAGATACGCAGTATTTT. Amino acids: CASSVLGQGRDTQYF.

The chain couples TRBV5-1 to TRBJ1-2; possibly TRBD1 for D (6 bases). From germline, CDR1 is SGHRS and CDR2 YFSETQ. V lost 3 bases to trimming and J lost 7 bases, with 16 bases between them. The CDR3 consists of 14 residues. The CDR3 DNA reads as TGCGCCAGCAGCTCAGACAGGCCTAGAGGTGGCTACACCTTC. This sequence encodes CASSSDRPRGGYTF.

This clone was counted between two and nine times. The rearrangement uses TRBV18 and TRBJ1-2; possible D gene TRBD1, 5 bases. CDR3 length equals 16 residues. From germline, CDR1 is KGHSH and CDR2 LQKENI. Trimming pared 3 bases from V and 4 bases from J, leaving 18 bases between. CDR3 nucleotides: TGTGCCAGCTCACCTGAGGGGACTCGGAACGGCTATGGCTACACCTTC. Amino acid sequence: CASSPEGTRNGYGYTF. The variable domain in full, with the rest retrieved from reference TRBV18 and TRBJ1-2, is NAGVMQNPRHLVRRRGQEARLRCSPMKGHSHVYWYRQLPEEGLKFMVYLQKENIIDESGMPKERFSAEFPKEGPSILRIQQVVRGDSAAYFCASSPEGTRNGYGYTFGSGTRLTVV.

The chain couples TRBV9 to TRBJ1-2, with 8 bases identical to TRBD1. Germline V lookup: CDR1 SGDLS, CDR2 YYNGEE. V shed 0 bases, J shed 5 bases, and the junction held 3 bases outside the gene matches. The CDR3 contains 14 residues. In nucleotides, the CDR3 is TGTGCCAGCAGCGTAGGGGGACAGGAATATGGCTACACCTTC. Amino acids: CASSVGGQEYGYTF.

The rearrangement joins TRBV2 to TRBJ2-7; D ambiguous. Germline V gene lookup returns CDR1 SNHLY and CDR2 FYNNEI. V gave up 8 bases and J gave up 1 base, with 9 bases separating them. The CDR3 is made up of 12 amino acids. The CDR3 DNA is TGTGCCAGCGCAAGTCGGTCCTACGAGCAGTACTTC. Translating gives CASASRSYEQYF. Variable domain in full (rest from reference TRBV2 and TRBJ2-7): EPEVTQTPSHQVTQMGQEVILRCVPISNHLYFYWYRQILGQKVEFLVSFYNNEISEKSEIFDDQFSVERPDGSNFTLKIRSTKLEDSAMYFCASASRSYEQYFGPGTRLTVT.

The chain couples TRBV6-4 to TRBJ2-5; D possibly uses TRBD1 or TRBD2 (5 bases each). The length of the CDR3 is 13 residues. Per the germline V gene, CDR1 is MRHNA and CDR2 is SNTAGT. Trimming cost V 5 bases and J 4 bases, with 11 bases left between them. The CDR3 loop reads CASSPARGETQYF. CDR3 bases: TGTGCCAGCAGTCCGGCGAGGGGAGAGACCCAGTACTTC.

In this sample, this clone turned up once. V gene TRBV25-1 combines with J gene TRBJ2-3; TRBD1 matches 8 bases. The CDR3 consists of 13 residues. V shed 4 bases and J 7 bases; nucleotides not matched to a gene: 4. The germline V gene has CDR1 MGHDK and CDR2 SYGVNS. DNA for the CDR3: TGTGCCAGCAGTGGGACAGGGTTGAATACGCAGTATTTT. Its translation is CASSGTGLNTQYF.

The chain is built from TRBV19 and TRBJ1-2; TRBD1 aligns across 7 bases. CDR1 and CDR2 from the germline V gene are LNHDA and SQIVND (reference sequence). The CDR3 extends over 12 amino acids. After removal of 8 bases from V and 2 bases from J, the junction contained 2 bases not matched to a gene. As DNA, the CDR3 is TGTGCCAGTGCGGACAGGAACTATGGCTACACCTTC. Translated, it gives CASADRNYGYTF.

CDR3 bases: TGTGCCAGCAGCTCCGGGACAGGGCGGAGTGAAAAACTGTTTTTT. This translates into CASSSGTGRSEKLFF. The chain has TRBV7-2 and TRBJ1-4; 9 bases line up with TRBD1. The CDR3 runs 15 residues. The V segment lost 4 bases and the J segment 7 bases; nucleotides outside the gene matches: 7. The V gene's germline CDR1 is SGHTA and CDR2 FQGNSA.

The chain joins TRBV7-9 to TRBJ1-3, with TRBD1 as a possible D gene (6 bases). The CDR3 consists of 14 residues. Deletions cut 5 bases from V and 0 bases from J, with 8 bases between. The germline gives CDR1 SEHNR, CDR2 FQNEAQ (reference sequence). The CDR3 reads CASSEGGSGNTIYF. Written as DNA, the CDR3 is TGTGCCAGCAGCGAAGGGGGCTCTGGAAACACCATATATTTT.

This chain joins TRBV6-6 and TRBJ2-2; perhaps D is TRBD1 or TRBD2 (5 bases each). In germline, CDR1 is MNHNY, CDR2 SVGAGI (reference sequence). Trimming took off 5 bases at V and 3 bases at J, with 10 bases between the two ends. The CDR3 loop spans 14 amino acids. Written as DNA, the CDR3 is TGTGCCAGCAGTCGAGGGGCCCACACCGGGGAGCTGTTTTTT. Amino acids: CASSRGAHTGELFF.

The chain is built from TRBV19 and TRBJ1-5, with 8 nucleotides matching TRBD1. Per germline, CDR1 LNHDA and CDR2 SQIVND (reference sequence). With 4 bases clipped from V and 4 bases from J, the junction kept 12 bases outside the gene matches. CDR3 length: 17 residues. CDR3 nucleotides: TGTGCCAGTAGTACGACAGGGGCTGGAGGTGCGAATCAGCCCCAGCATTTT. Translation: CASSTTGAGGANQPQHF.

A single count supports this clone. The rearrangement links TRBV4-1 to TRBJ2-1; D remains ambiguous. The CDR3 totals 14 residues. V was shortened by 0 bases and J by 11 bases, with 14 bases between the two germline ends. Germline V gene lookup returns CDR1 MGHRA and CDR2 YSYEKL. The CDR3 region is CASSQDLRPLKQFF. The CDR3 DNA reads TGCGCCAGCAGCCAAGATCTCAGGCCCCTGAAGCAGTTCTTC.

The chain joins TRBV6-5 to TRBJ1-4; 7 nucleotides line up with TRBD1. V shed 5 bases and J 6 bases; nucleotides not matched to a gene: 6. There are 14 residues in the CDR3. Germline V lookup: CDR1 MNHEY, CDR2 SVGAGI. The CDR3 bases are TGTGCCAGCAGTAAACAGGGGAACGATGAAAAACTGTTTTTT. This encodes CASSKQGNDEKLFF.

In this sample, this clone turned up once. The chain employs TRBV7-2 and TRBJ2-3; TRBD1 might be the D (6 bases). The CDR3 has 15 amino acids. The V gene lost 5 bases and the J gene lost 1 base, with 13 bases spanning the gap. The germline gives CDR1 SGHTA, CDR2 FQGNSA. The CDR3 region is CASSLRGVRTDTQYF. The CDR3 region has the DNA TGTGCCAGCAGCCTCAGGGGAGTCCGCACAGATACGCAGTATTTT.

The chain has TRBV19 and TRBJ1-4; D uncertain. The V end lost 3 bases, the J end lost 4 bases, and 12 bases lay between the germline ends. The CDR3 loop spans 15 amino acids. The germline gives CDR1 LNHDA, CDR2 SQIVND (reference sequence). This chain's CDR3 is CASSIPTAHNEKLFF. DNA for the CDR3: TGTGCCAGTAGTATTCCCACAGCCCATAATGAAAAACTGTTTTTT.

This clone was seen a few times. The genes are TRBV6-1 and TRBJ2-2, with D tentatively TRBD1 or TRBD2 (5 bases each). CDR1 is MNHNS, CDR2 SASEGT, per germline. V lost 7 bases and J 3 bases, leaving 12 bases between the germline ends. This CDR3 contains 14 residues. CDR3 residues: CASNWDGDTGELFF. Here the CDR3 DNA reads TGTGCCAGCAACTGGGACGGGGACACCGGGGAGCTGTTTTTT.

The chain joins TRBV5-1 to TRBJ2-7; maybe TRBD1 (6 bases). Germline CDR1 is SGHRS and CDR2 is YFSETQ. The CDR3 length is 14 residues. V was shortened by 10 bases and J by 1 base, with 18 bases between the two germline ends. The CDR3 nucleotides are TGCGCCGGAAAACGGGACACAGATTCCTACGAGCAGTACTTC. This translates into CAGKRDTDSYEQYF.

The table lists this clone with a few counts. The chain recombines TRBV5-8 with TRBJ1-1; 7 bases line up with TRBD1. V was pared by 0 bases and J by 1 base, with 3 bases of the junction left unmatched. The germline CDR1 and CDR2 sequences are SGHTS and YDEGEE. The CDR3 runs 15 residues. CDR3 in DNA: TGTGCCAGCAGCTTGGCAGGGGGTAAGAACACTGAAGCTTTCTTT. Translated: CASSLAGGKNTEAFF.

The chain combines TRBV29-1 with TRBJ1-6, with D uncertain. The V gene lost 2 bases and the J gene lost 7 bases, with 9 bases spanning the gap. The germline CDR1 and CDR2 sequences are SQVTM and ANQGSEA. This CDR3 has 13 amino acids. The CDR3: CSVELDGNSPLHF. DNA of the CDR3: TGCAGCGTTGAACTGGACGGAAATTCACCCCTCCACTTT.

The chain links TRBV6-5 to TRBJ1-2; D not certain. The length of the CDR3 is 15 residues. The V and J ends lost 6 bases and 5 bases respectively, with 19 bases between them. The V gene's germline CDR1 is MNHEY and CDR2 SVGAGI. The CDR3 loop reads CASSSGPTPTYGYTF. The CDR3 region has the DNA TGTGCCAGCAGCTCCGGGCCAACCCCAACTTATGGCTACACCTTC.

This chain uses TRBV7-8 with TRBJ2-2; tentatively, D is TRBD1 (7 bases). V was clipped by 3 bases and J by 3 bases, with 23 bases between them. CDR1 is SGHVS, CDR2 FQNEAQ, per germline. This CDR3 has 19 amino acids. CDR3 sequence (DNA): TGTGCCAGCAGCTTTAAAGGACGGATCAGGGGGGTGGACACCGGGGAGCTGTTTTTT. Translation: CASSFKGRIRGVDTGELFF.